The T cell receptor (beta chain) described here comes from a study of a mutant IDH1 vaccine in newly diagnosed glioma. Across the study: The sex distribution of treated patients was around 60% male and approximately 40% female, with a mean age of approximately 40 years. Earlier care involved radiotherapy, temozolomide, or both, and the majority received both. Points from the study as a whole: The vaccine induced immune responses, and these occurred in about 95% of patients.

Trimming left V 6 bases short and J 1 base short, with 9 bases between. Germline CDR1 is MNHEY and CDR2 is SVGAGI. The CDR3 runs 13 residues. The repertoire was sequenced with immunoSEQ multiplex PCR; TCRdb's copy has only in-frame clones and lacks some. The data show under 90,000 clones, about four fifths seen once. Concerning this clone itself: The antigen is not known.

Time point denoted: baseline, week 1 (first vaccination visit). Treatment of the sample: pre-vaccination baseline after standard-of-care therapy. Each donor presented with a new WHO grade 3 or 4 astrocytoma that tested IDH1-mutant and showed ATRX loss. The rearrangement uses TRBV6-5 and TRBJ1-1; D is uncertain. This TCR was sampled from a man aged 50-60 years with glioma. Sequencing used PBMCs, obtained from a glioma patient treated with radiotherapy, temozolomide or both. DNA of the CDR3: TGTGCCAGCAGCCTCACACGGAACACTGAAGCTTTCTTT. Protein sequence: CASSLTRNTEAFF.